This paragraph reports one TCR beta chain. The antigen remains undetermined. This sample was taken from a study of T-cell reconstitution after alpha-beta-depleted transplantation in children. Unique molecular identifiers featured in how the TCRbeta library was prepared. MiXCR was run by TCRdb on the PCR reads, yielding one entry per CDR3 protein. Seen here are 300,000 to 400,000 distinct CDR3 sequences, roughly 15% observed once, and the top ten hold roughly 40%. Findings and caveats of the study: By one year post-transplant, T-cell counts and diversity largely arose from T cells that were newly produced. Surviving recipient cells, namely T cells and thymic progenitors, were the source of high day-60 TCRbeta diversity in some patients. Reportedly, roughly two months post-transplant, alpha-beta T cells arose from several hundred expanded graft clones.

In germline, CDR1 is LNHDA, CDR2 SQIVND (reference sequence). CDR3 size: 17 residues. Deletions cut 0 bases from V and 1 base from J, with 14 bases between. This TCR was sampled from a male patient between 2 and 10 years old who had a stem cell transplant for acute lymphoblastic leukemia, so the T cells may come from the graft donor. V usage is TRBV19 and J usage is TRBJ2-3, with D unresolved. Sequencing was performed on PBMCs, mostly from graft donor cells, taken 360 days after TCRalphabeta/CD19-depleted stem cell transplant. The CDR3 DNA reads TGTGCCAGTAGTATAGAGCCTCCAACGGGTCGCACAGATACGCAGTATTTT. It is translated as CASSIEPPTGRTDTQYF.